These T cell receptor beta chains were read from a single sample in a study of cytomegalovirus exposure and HLA in healthy donors. Sequencing was performed with immunoSEQ multiplex PCR; in TCRdb, only in-frame clones are kept and a portion is missing. The data hold fewer than 90,000 clones, with almost 85% observed a single time. Sequencing was done on a sample of PBMCs. All receptors come from a woman aged 18-30 years in good health and CMV-seropositive. Both conserved end residues are part of each CDR3. The order of the fields is V gene, J gene, D gene, clone size, CDR3 DNA, CDR3 protein. D genes are given only for firm matches. The listing skips clone size in some rows; elsewhere it reads once, few, many or a size class.

v_gene: TRBV11-3
j_gene: TRBJ2-3
d_gene: -
abundance: -
CDR3nt: TGTGCCAGCAGCTTAGGGGCGGGCTCAGATACGCAGTATTTT
CDR3aa: CASSLGAGSDTQYF

v_gene: TRBV14
j_gene: TRBJ1-1
d_gene: TRBD1
abundance: medium-sized
CDR3nt: TGTGCCAGCAGCCTACAGGGGGCTCTGGGAACTGAAGCTTTCTTT
CDR3aa: CASSLQGALGTEAFF

v_gene: TRBV18
j_gene: TRBJ1-3
d_gene: -
abundance: -
CDR3nt: TGTGCCAGCTCACCTGGAGGTTCGGGAGGAAACACCATATATTTT
CDR3aa: CASSPGGSGGNTIYF

v_gene: TRBV13
j_gene: TRBJ2-3
d_gene: -
abundance: -
CDR3nt: TGTGCCAGCAGCTTAGGGACTAGTTTAACAGATACGCAGTATTTT
CDR3aa: CASSLGTSLTDTQYF

v_gene: TRBV5-1
j_gene: TRBJ2-7
d_gene: -
abundance: -
CDR3nt: TGCGCCAGCAGCTGGGGGGACTACGAGCAGTACTTC
CDR3aa: CASSWGDYEQYF

v_gene: TRBV28
j_gene: TRBJ2-1
d_gene: -
abundance: -
CDR3nt: TGTGCCAGCATTTGGGGGGACAGATTCTACAATGAGCAGTTCTTC
CDR3aa: CASIWGDRFYNEQFF

v_gene: TRBV5-6
j_gene: TRBJ1-2
d_gene: -
abundance: few
CDR3nt: TGTGCCAGCAGTCAAACCGGGTCGCGGGGCACCTTC
CDR3aa: CASSQTGSRGTF

v_gene: TRBV28
j_gene: TRBJ1-1
d_gene: -
abundance: -
CDR3nt: TGTGCCAGCTCTCTTACCGGGGGTGTGAACACTGAAGCTTTCTTT
CDR3aa: CASSLTGGVNTEAFF

v_gene: TRBV7-2
j_gene: TRBJ2-7
d_gene: TRBD2
abundance: -
CDR3nt: TGTGCTACCAGCCGCGGGGGGCCGTCCTACGAGCAGTACTTC
CDR3aa: CATSRGGPSYEQYF

v_gene: TRBV11-2
j_gene: TRBJ2-7
d_gene: -
abundance: -
CDR3nt: TGTGCCAGCAGCTTAAGCAGGGGGGCCGAGCAGTACTTC
CDR3aa: CASSLSRGAEQYF

v_gene: TRBV4-3
j_gene: TRBJ1-4
d_gene: -
abundance: -
CDR3nt: TGCGCCAGCAGCCAAGTTACAGGGAGGGATGAAAAACTGTTTTTT
CDR3aa: CASSQVTGRDEKLFF

v_gene: TRBV7-9
j_gene: TRBJ1-2
d_gene: -
abundance: -
CDR3nt: TGTGCCAGCAGCTTGCCAGGGAACTATGGCTACACCTTC
CDR3aa: CASSLPGNYGYTF

v_gene: TRBV5-6
j_gene: TRBJ2-3
d_gene: TRBD2
abundance: -
CDR3nt: TGTGCCAGCAGCCCACCTAGCGGGAACCCCCGCGGGCAGTATTTT
CDR3aa: CASSPPSGNPRGQYF

v_gene: TRBV19
j_gene: TRBJ1-2
d_gene: TRBD1
abundance: -
CDR3nt: TGTGCCAGTAGTATAGTGGGACAGGCGGTCTATGGCTACACCTTC
CDR3aa: CASSIVGQAVYGYTF

v_gene: TRBV11-1
j_gene: TRBJ2-7
d_gene: TRBD2
abundance: -
CDR3nt: TGTGCCAGCAGCCCCCCCGGGACTAGCGACGAGCAGTACTTC
CDR3aa: CASSPPGTSDEQYF

v_gene: TRBV6-5
j_gene: TRBJ2-4
d_gene: -
abundance: -
CDR3nt: TGTGCCAGCGAATCGGAGGGGCTAGCCAAAAACATTCAGTACTTC
CDR3aa: CASESEGLAKNIQYF

v_gene: TRBV28
j_gene: TRBJ2-2
d_gene: -
abundance: -
CDR3nt: TGTGCCAGCAGTTTATGGGGGGCGTCCGGGGAGCTGTTTTTT
CDR3aa: CASSLWGASGELFF

v_gene: TRBV20-1
j_gene: TRBJ2-7
d_gene: -
abundance: -
CDR3nt: TGCAGTGCTTATCAGGGCCACGAGCAGTACTTC
CDR3aa: CSAYQGHEQYF

v_gene: TRBV6-5
j_gene: TRBJ1-3
d_gene: -
abundance: -
CDR3nt: TGTGCCAGCAGTTCCTCCCTCTTGGAGATTGGAAACACCATATATTTT
CDR3aa: CASSSSLLEIGNTIYF

v_gene: TRBV6-6
j_gene: TRBJ1-5
d_gene: -
abundance: -
CDR3nt: TGTGCCAGCAGTTATAGGGGGTCCGGGTTCAATCAGCCCCAGCATTTT
CDR3aa: CASSYRGSGFNQPQHF

v_gene: TRBV27
j_gene: TRBJ2-2
d_gene: -
abundance: -
CDR3nt: TGTGCCAGCAGTTCATTCGGGTGGGGGGAGCTGTTTTTT
CDR3aa: CASSSFGWGELFF

v_gene: TRBV6-5
j_gene: TRBJ2-2
d_gene: TRBD1
abundance: -
CDR3nt: TGTGCCAGCAGTTTTACAGGACAGGGGAACACCGGGGAGCTGTTTTTT
CDR3aa: CASSFTGQGNTGELFF

v_gene: TRBV13
j_gene: TRBJ2-7
d_gene: -
abundance: once
CDR3nt: TGTGCCAGCAGCTTCATCACGGGGGACTCCTACGAGCAGTACTTC
CDR3aa: CASSFITGDSYEQYF

v_gene: TRBV27
j_gene: TRBJ1-5
d_gene: TRBD1
abundance: -
CDR3nt: TGTGCCAGCAGTCTGGACAGGTCCCAGCCCCAGCATTTT
CDR3aa: CASSLDRSQPQHF

v_gene: TRBV28
j_gene: TRBJ1-5
d_gene: TRBD1
abundance: -
CDR3nt: TGTGCCAGCAGTTCGGACAGGGATAGCAATCAGCCCCAGCATTTT
CDR3aa: CASSSDRDSNQPQHF

v_gene: TRBV9
j_gene: TRBJ2-3
d_gene: TRBD2
abundance: -
CDR3nt: TGTGCCAGCAGCGTAGCTACTAGCGGGGGGTTTCCCACAGATACGCAGTATTTT
CDR3aa: CASSVATSGGFPTDTQYF

v_gene: TRBV25-1
j_gene: TRBJ2-5
d_gene: -
abundance: -
CDR3nt: TGTGCCAGCACCCCGCGGGAGACCCAGTACTTC
CDR3aa: CASTPRETQYF

v_gene: TRBV5-1
j_gene: TRBJ1-6
d_gene: TRBD1
abundance: -
CDR3nt: TGCGCCAGCAGCCCCTCCGGACAGGGGGCCTCACCCCTCCACTTT
CDR3aa: CASSPSGQGASPLHF

v_gene: TRBV7-9
j_gene: TRBJ2-2
d_gene: -
abundance: -
CDR3nt: TGTGCCAGCAGCTCCCCTGGGAAGAGGGCCGGGGAGCTGTTTTTT
CDR3aa: CASSSPGKRAGELFF

v_gene: TRBV15
j_gene: TRBJ1-4
d_gene: -
abundance: -
CDR3nt: TGTGCCACCAGCAGAAAGGGGGTAGCTGAAAAACTGTTTTTT
CDR3aa: CATSRKGVAEKLFF

v_gene: TRBV5-1
j_gene: TRBJ2-2
d_gene: -
abundance: -
CDR3nt: TGCGCCAGCAGCGATCAGGGGTCCACCGGGGAGCTGTTTTTT
CDR3aa: CASSDQGSTGELFF

v_gene: TRBV7-9
j_gene: TRBJ2-7
d_gene: -
abundance: -
CDR3nt: TGTGCCAGCAGCTTATTCGGAGGGGCCCAGGACGAGCAGTACTTC
CDR3aa: CASSLFGGAQDEQYF

v_gene: TRBV6-5
j_gene: TRBJ1-3
d_gene: TRBD1
abundance: -
CDR3nt: TGTGCCAGCAGTTACTCCTGGGACAGAACTGGAAACACCATATATTTT
CDR3aa: CASSYSWDRTGNTIYF

v_gene: TRBV28
j_gene: TRBJ1-1
d_gene: TRBD1
abundance: few
CDR3nt: TGTGCCAGCACTCTGACAGGGACGAACACTGAAGCTTTCTTT
CDR3aa: CASTLTGTNTEAFF

v_gene: TRBV7-6
j_gene: TRBJ2-5
d_gene: -
abundance: -
CDR3nt: TGTGCCAGCAGCTTCGTTAGGGGCGGGGATAAAGAGACCCAGTACTTC
CDR3aa: CASSFVRGGDKETQYF

v_gene: TRBV7-9
j_gene: TRBJ1-1
d_gene: -
abundance: -
CDR3nt: TGTGCCAGCAGCCCGGTTATCCAAGTAAACACTGAAGCTTTCTTT
CDR3aa: CASSPVIQVNTEAFF

v_gene: TRBV28
j_gene: TRBJ1-2
d_gene: -
abundance: -
CDR3nt: TGTGCCAGCAGCGGTGTTTCTTTTTATGGCTACACCTTC
CDR3aa: CASSGVSFYGYTF

v_gene: TRBV5-8
j_gene: TRBJ2-7
d_gene: TRBD2
abundance: -
CDR3nt: TGTGCCAGCAGCTACACTAGCGGGGGGGCTTACATAAGGGAGCAGTACTTC
CDR3aa: CASSYTSGGAYIREQYF

v_gene: TRBV18
j_gene: TRBJ2-7
d_gene: -
abundance: -
CDR3nt: TGTGCCAGCTCATCACGACTCGAGCAGTACTTC
CDR3aa: CASSSRLEQYF

v_gene: TRBV7-2
j_gene: TRBJ2-5
d_gene: -
abundance: -
CDR3nt: TGTGCCAGCAGCCCACGCACCCAGGGGACCCAGTACTTC
CDR3aa: CASSPRTQGTQYF

v_gene: TRBV10-1
j_gene: TRBJ2-3
d_gene: -
abundance: -
CDR3nt: TGCGCCAGCAGTGATCGGACTGCTTCAATTGAATACACAGATACGCAGTATTTT
CDR3aa: CASSDRTASIEYTDTQYF

v_gene: TRBV7-6
j_gene: TRBJ2-7
d_gene: -
abundance: -
CDR3nt: TGTGCCAGCAGCTCCCAGGCTGACATCTCCTACGAGCAGTACTTC
CDR3aa: CASSSQADISYEQYF

v_gene: TRBV6-1
j_gene: TRBJ1-5
d_gene: -
abundance: -
CDR3nt: TGTGCCAGCAGTGATCGGCAGCCCCAGCATTTT
CDR3aa: CASSDRQPQHF

v_gene: TRBV30
j_gene: TRBJ2-4
d_gene: -
abundance: -
CDR3nt: TGTGCCTGGAGTGGGGCAGGAAAAAACATTCAGTACTTC
CDR3aa: CAWSGAGKNIQYF

v_gene: TRBV11-2
j_gene: TRBJ2-7
d_gene: -
abundance: -
CDR3nt: TGTGCCAGCAGCTTAGATCACCCAGGGGCTCGCGAGCAGTACTTC
CDR3aa: CASSLDHPGAREQYF